A single TCR beta chain is shown here with its context. Its antigen is unidentified. This sample stems from a study of beta chain features in type 1 diabetes. Across the whole study: Sorted cells numbering around 110,000,000 were examined across all samples.

The investigators reverse transcribed all of the isolated RNA, so they sequenced expressed TCRB transcripts. Assay used: immunoSEQ multiplex PCR; TCRdb lists only in-frame clones, some missing. The sample contains about 320,000 clones, approximately 15% of which appear only once. General observations from the study: Among patients, naive, central memory and Treg TCRB repertoires appeared more similar than among healthy donors.

The sequenced sample consisted of central memory CD4+ T cells from blood. The receptor comes from a man in his thirties or forties in good health.

The CDR3 coding sequence is TGTGCCAGCAGTTACGGAGGGTCTGGGGCCAACGTCCTGACTTTC. Amino acid sequence: CASSYGGSGANVLTF. This chain connects TRBV6-5 to TRBJ2-6; tentative D call: TRBD2 (6 bases). From germline, CDR1 is MNHEY and CDR2 SVGAGI. This CDR3 is 15 amino acids long. V was pared by 2 bases and J by 1 base, with 6 bases between.